The 14 T cell receptor beta chains listed next were all sequenced from one sample in a study of OX40 agonist ivuxolimab in advanced cancers. Assay used: immunoSEQ multiplex PCR; TCRdb lists only in-frame clones, some missing. The sample lists about 69,000 clones; 91% were seen once. Here the sequenced sample was CD4+ or CD8+ T cells sorted from blood, taken in a trial of the OX40 agonist ivuxolimab. Receptors originate from an adult with an advanced solid tumor such as melanoma, head and neck, liver or kidney cancer.

This chain connects TRBV7-9 to TRBJ1-3, with D tentatively TRBD1 (6 bases). The CDR3 consists of 15 residues. Germline CDR1 SEHNR, CDR2 FQNEAQ (reference sequence). The ends were cut back, 5 bases at V and 1 base at J, with 12 bases in the middle. CDR3 sequence (DNA): TGTGCCAGCAGCGCGATCACAGGGTCTGGAAACACCATATATTTT. Its translation is CASSAITGSGNTIYF.

This chain uses TRBV5-4 with TRBJ2-1; D ambiguous. CDR3 size: 15 residues. CDR1 and CDR2 from the germline V gene are SGHNT and YYREEE (reference sequence). V was trimmed by 0 bases and J by 2 bases, leaving 9 bases between them. The CDR3 loop is CASSLDSPTYNEQFF. The CDR3 DNA is TGTGCCAGCAGCTTGGACTCACCAACCTACAATGAGCAGTTCTTC.

This sequence joins TRBV19 and TRBJ1-1, with a tentative D call TRBD1 (6 bases). With 5 bases removed from V and 4 bases from J, the gap between germline ends came to 20 bases. Per germline, CDR1 LNHDA and CDR2 SQIVND (reference sequence). The CDR3 covers 16 residues. The CDR3 region is CASSDFLRGRGTEAFF. CDR3 in DNA: TGTGCCAGTAGTGATTTTCTGAGGGGGAGGGGCACTGAAGCTTTCTTT.

The rearrangement uses TRBV18 and TRBJ2-5; D is undetermined. The CDR3 has 12 amino acids. Germline assignment: CDR1 KGHSH and CDR2 LQKENI. The germline V and J ends were trimmed by 2 bases and 4 bases, with 5 bases remaining between them. CDR3 protein: CASSPALETQYF. In nucleotides, the CDR3 is TGTGCCAGCTCACCAGCATTAGAGACCCAGTACTTC.

The rearrangement joins TRBV11-2 to TRBJ1-1; D remains unclear. This CDR3 has 13 amino acids. Germline V gene data show CDR1 as SGHAT and CDR2 as FQNNGV. V dropped 3 bases and J dropped 1 base, with 6 bases sitting between them. CDR3 amino acids: CASSFVGNTEAFF. In nucleotides, the CDR3 is TGTGCCAGCAGCTTTGTAGGGAACACTGAAGCTTTCTTT. Complete variable domain (other parts from reference TRBV11-2 and TRBJ1-1): EAGVAQSPRYKIIEKRQSVAFWCNPISGHATLYWYQQILGQGPKLLIQFQNNGVVDDSQLPKDRFSAERLKGVDSTLKIQPAKLEDSAVYLCASSFVGNTEAFFGQGTRLTVV.

The chain links TRBV20-1 to TRBJ1-2; D remains ambiguous. V lost 5 bases to trimming and J lost 12 bases, with 16 bases between them. There are 11 residues in the CDR3. CDR1 is DFQATT and CDR2 is SNEGSKA in the germline V gene (reference sequence). For the CDR3, the DNA is TGCAGTGCTGGCCTGGCGGGTTTCGACACCTTC. It translates to CSAGLAGFDTF.

J is TRBJ1-5 and V is TRBV14, with D unclear. The CDR3 is 18 residues long. CDR1 is SGHDN, CDR2 FVKESK, per germline. V was pared by 3 bases and J by 2 bases, with 20 bases between. The CDR3 here is CASSQDHLGPRRNQPQHF. The DNA for the CDR3 is TGTGCCAGCAGCCAGGACCATTTAGGACCGAGGCGCAATCAGCCCCAGCATTTT.

A note on this clone: The junction shows a germline mismatch at one end, possibly a read error. The V and J genes are TRBV9 and TRBJ1-2; D might be TRBD1 (6 bases). Germline V gives CDR1 SGDLS, CDR2 YYNGEE. This CDR3 contains 14 residues. The CDR3, as DNA: TGTGCCAGCAGCTTCCTACAGGGTAACGATGGCTACACCTTC. It encodes CASSFLQGNDGYTF. The full variable domain, completed using reference TRBV9 and TRBJ1-2, is DSGVTQTPKHLITATGQRVTLRCSPRSGDLSVYWYQQSLDQGLQFLIQYYNGEERAKGNILERFSAQQFPDLHSELNLSSLELGDSALYFCASSFLQGNDGYTFGSGTRLTVV.

This chain connects TRBV5-1 to TRBJ2-1, with TRBD2 matching over 7 bases. Losses at the gene ends were 2 bases for V and 9 bases for J; bases not matched to a gene: 5. This CDR3 has 13 residues. The germline gives CDR1 SGHRS, CDR2 YFSETQ. The CDR3 DNA reads as TGCGCCAGCAGCTTACTAGCGTCCGGTGAGCAGTTCTTC. Translating gives CASSLLASGEQFF.

The chain joins TRBV18 to TRBJ2-2, with D perhaps TRBD1 or TRBD2 (5 bases each). This CDR3 is 16 amino acids long. CDR1 KGHSH and CDR2 LQKENI come from the germline V gene. V lost 1 base and J lost 4, with 13 bases in between. CDR3 region: CASSPRTQRSTGELFF. CDR3 nucleotides: TGTGCCAGCTCACCACGGACACAGCGGTCCACCGGGGAGCTGTTTTTT.

The genes are TRBV7-3 and TRBJ1-6, with TRBD1 identical over 8 bases. The CDR3 extends over 14 amino acids. V shed 4 bases and J 7 bases; nucleotides not matched to a gene: 3. Germline CDR1 and CDR2: SGHTA and FQGTGA. Here the CDR3 DNA reads TGTGCCAGCAGCTCCACAGGGGGAAATTCACCCCTCCACTTT. Its protein is CASSSTGGNSPLHF.

J is TRBJ2-1 and V is TRBV28, with D perhaps matching TRBD1 (6 bases). The germline CDR1 and CDR2 sequences are MDHEN and SYDVKM. The length of the CDR3 is 16 residues. Trimming took 6 bases from V and 2 from J, leaving 17 bases between them. CDR3 sequence: CASSRRTVATYNEQFF. CDR3 sequence (DNA): TGTGCCAGCAGCCGAAGGACAGTAGCTACCTACAATGAGCAGTTCTTC.

The chain is built from TRBV6-5 and TRBJ1-4; D is unclear. The length of the CDR3 is 14 residues. Trimming removed 5 bases from V and 3 bases from J, with 10 bases in between. Germline CDR1 MNHEY, CDR2 SVGAGI. CDR3 DNA sequence: TGTGCCAGCAGTGCGTTCACAGCTAATGAAAAACTGTTTTTT. This encodes CASSAFTANEKLFF.

This chain joins TRBV7-9 and TRBJ2-1; 7 bases fit TRBD2. This CDR3 has 14 amino acids. The V gene end was trimmed by 0 bases and the J gene end by 6 bases; junction bases not matched to a gene: 2. Germline values: CDR1 SEHNR, CDR2 FQNEAQ (reference sequence). The CDR3 nucleotides read TGTGCCAGCAGCTTAGCGGGAGGGCGCAATGAGCAGTTCTTC. This translates into CASSLAGGRNEQFF.